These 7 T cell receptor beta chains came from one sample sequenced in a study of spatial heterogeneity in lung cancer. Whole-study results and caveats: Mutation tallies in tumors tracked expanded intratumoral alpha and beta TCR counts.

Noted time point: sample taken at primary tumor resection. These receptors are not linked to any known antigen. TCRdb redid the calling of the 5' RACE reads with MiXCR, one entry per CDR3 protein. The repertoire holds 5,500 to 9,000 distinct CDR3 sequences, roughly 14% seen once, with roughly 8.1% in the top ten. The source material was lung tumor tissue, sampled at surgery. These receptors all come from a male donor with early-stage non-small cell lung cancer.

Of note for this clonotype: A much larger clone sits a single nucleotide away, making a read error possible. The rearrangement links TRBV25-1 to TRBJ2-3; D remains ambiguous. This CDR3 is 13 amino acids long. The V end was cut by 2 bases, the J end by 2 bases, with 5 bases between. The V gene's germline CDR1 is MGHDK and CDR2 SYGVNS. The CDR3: CASSEQFTDTQYF. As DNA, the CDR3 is TGTGCCAGCAGTGAACAATTCACAGATACGCAGTATTTT.

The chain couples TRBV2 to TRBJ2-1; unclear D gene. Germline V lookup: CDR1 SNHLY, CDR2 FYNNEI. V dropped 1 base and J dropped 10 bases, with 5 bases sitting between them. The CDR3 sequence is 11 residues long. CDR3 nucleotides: TGTGCCAGCAGTGAAGAGCTAGAGCAGTTCTTC. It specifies CASSEELEQFF. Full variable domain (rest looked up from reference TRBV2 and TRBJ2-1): EPEVTQTPSHQVTQMGQEVILRCVPISNHLYFYWYRQILGQKVEFLVSFYNNEISEKSEIFDDQFSVERPDGSNFTLKIRSTKLEDSAMYFCASSEELEQFFGPGTRLTVL.

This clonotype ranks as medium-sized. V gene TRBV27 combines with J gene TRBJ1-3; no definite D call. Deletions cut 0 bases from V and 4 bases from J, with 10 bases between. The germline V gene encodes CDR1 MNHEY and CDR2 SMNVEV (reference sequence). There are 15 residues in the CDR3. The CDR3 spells CASSLSPNGGNTIYF. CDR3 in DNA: TGTGCCAGCAGTTTATCCCCTAATGGCGGAAACACCATATATTTT.

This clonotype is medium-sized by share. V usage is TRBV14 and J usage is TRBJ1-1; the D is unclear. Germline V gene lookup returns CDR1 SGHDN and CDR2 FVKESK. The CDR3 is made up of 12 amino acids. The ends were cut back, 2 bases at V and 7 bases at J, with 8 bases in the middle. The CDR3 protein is CASSQRLGEAFF. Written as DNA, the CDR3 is TGTGCCAGCAGCCAAAGGCTCGGTGAAGCTTTCTTT.

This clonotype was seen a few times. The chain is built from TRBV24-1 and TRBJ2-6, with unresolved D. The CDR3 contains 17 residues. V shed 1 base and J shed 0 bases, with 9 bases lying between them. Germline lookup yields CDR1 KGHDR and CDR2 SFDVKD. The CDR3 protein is CATSDFDRSSGANVLTF. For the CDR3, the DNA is TGTGCCACCAGTGATTTTGATAGGAGCTCTGGGGCCAACGTCCTGACTTTC.

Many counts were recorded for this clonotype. CDR3 sequence (DNA): TGTGCCAGCAGTTTGATAGGGGGCCTGGATGGCTACACCTTC. Its translation: CASSLIGGLDGYTF. This chain links TRBV12-3 or TRBV12-4 with TRBJ1-2; 7 bases align to TRBD1. The CDR3 contains 14 residues. Trimming took 3 bases from V and 6 from J; bases not matched to a gene: 7.

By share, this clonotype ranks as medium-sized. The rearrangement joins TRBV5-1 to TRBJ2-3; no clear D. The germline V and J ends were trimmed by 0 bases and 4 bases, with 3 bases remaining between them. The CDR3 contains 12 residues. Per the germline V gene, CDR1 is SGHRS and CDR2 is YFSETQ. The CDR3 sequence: CASSLGADTQYF. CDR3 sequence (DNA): TGCGCCAGCAGCTTGGGCGCAGATACGCAGTATTTT.